This T cell receptor (beta chain) was sequenced for a study of cytomegalovirus exposure and HLA in healthy donors. Study results and limitations: A later look showed TCR association rates differing by HLA locus, highest for DRB1 and lowest for HLA-C. Trimming of TCR beta V- and J-genes showed a link, identified in a later analysis, to a missense DCLRE1C variant.

Donors in the study were healthy people who gave bone marrow. In its sample, this clone was seen a few times. The antigen is unknown. The PCR contained 60 Vbeta and 13 Jbeta primers. Source study methods: A later analysis counted approximately 80 million unique TCR beta chains, around 11 million shared. TCRdb's copy holds only in-frame clones and misses some; the assay was immunoSEQ multiplex PCR. The V and J calls and the clone size are those of that table, but D and trimming were determined from the DNA. The sample lists 85,000 to 100,000 clones, roughly three fifths occurring once. The clonotype was recovered from a man aged 55 to 70 in good health and CMV-seronegative. The sequencing input was PBMCs.

CDR3 protein: CASSGSSGADTQYF. The CDR3 DNA sequence: TGTGCCAGCAGTGGCAGTTCGGGGGCAGATACGCAGTATTTT. J is TRBJ2-3 and V is TRBV6-1; TRBD2 is a possible D gene (6 bases). The ends were cut back, 4 bases at V and 4 bases at J, with 12 bases in the middle. Germline assignment: CDR1 MNHNS and CDR2 SASEGT. CDR3 length: 14 amino acids.